A single sample is the source of the 7 T cell receptor beta chains below, sequenced in a study of Tregs in tolerant kidney transplant recipients. Assay: immunoSEQ multiplex PCR; the TCRdb copy retains only in-frame clones and omits some. Of about 240,000 clones in the sample, around 82% are singletons; the top ten hold around 0.68%. The sample comprised CD4+ T cells from blood. These receptors originate from a human donor in good health.

CDR3 loop: CSAGGRTSGIPSYEQYF. The CDR3 DNA is TGCAGCGCCGGGGGGCGGACTAGCGGGATCCCCTCCTACGAGCAGTACTTC. The chain joins TRBV29-1 to TRBJ2-5; 12 nucleotides line up with TRBD2. With the DNA end fitting TRBJ2-7 better, the J assignment may be wrong. This CDR3 is 17 amino acids long. CDR1 is SQVTM and CDR2 is ANQGSEA in the germline V gene.

This chain links TRBV6-1 with TRBJ2-7; no reliable D call. The CDR3 sequence is 13 residues long. Germline CDR1 is MNHNS and CDR2 is SASEGT. The V and J ends lost 2 bases and 3 bases respectively, with 8 bases between them. CDR3 amino acids: CASSEQADYEQYF. CDR3 nucleotides: TGTGCCAGCAGTGAACAGGCCGACTACGAGCAGTACTTC.

This chain connects TRBV30 to TRBJ1-5, with a possible D match to TRBD1 (6 bases). The CDR3 has 13 residues. The germline CDR1 and CDR2 sequences are GTSNPN and SVGIG (reference sequence). Trimming left V 5 bases short and J 7 bases short, with 15 bases between. Here the CDR3 reads CAWSSGEAQPQHF. The CDR3 DNA is TGTGCCTGGTCCTCAGGGGAGGCCCAGCCCCAGCATTTT. The full variable domain, its missing parts supplied by reference TRBV30 and TRBJ1-5, is SQTIHQWPATLVQPVGSPLSLECTVEGTSNPNLYWYRQAAGRGLQLLFYSVGIGQISSEVPQNLSASRPQDRQFILSSKKLLLSDSGFYLCAWSSGEAQPQHFGDGTRLSIL.

The chain combines TRBV5-1 with TRBJ1-2; tentatively, D is TRBD1 (5 bases). This CDR3 has 13 amino acids. Germline-derived CDR1 and CDR2 are SGHRS and YFSETQ. Trimming took 0 bases from V and 4 from J, leaving 7 bases between them. The CDR3 spells CASSLGDGYGYTF. The CDR3 bases are TGCGCCAGCAGCTTGGGGGACGGCTATGGCTACACCTTC.

This chain uses TRBV18 with TRBJ2-1; D might be TRBD2 (5 bases). CDR1 and CDR2 from the germline V gene are KGHSH and LQKENI. Trimming pared 3 bases from V and 7 bases from J, leaving 16 bases between. There are 15 residues in the CDR3. The CDR3 reads CASSPVTGKSNEQFF. CDR3 bases: TGTGCCAGCTCACCGGTAACGGGGAAATCAAATGAGCAGTTCTTC.

The genes are TRBV30 and TRBJ2-3; TRBD1 might be the D (5 bases). This CDR3 region has 16 residues. The V and J ends lost 4 bases and 3 bases respectively, with 20 bases between them. From germline, CDR1 is GTSNPN and CDR2 SVGIG (reference sequence). CDR3 coding DNA: TGTGCCTGGAACAAAGTGCGACTCCCAGGGACAGATACGCAGTATTTT. Amino acid sequence: CAWNKVRLPGTDTQYF.

CDR3 sequence: CAWSPPGTGNQPQHF. DNA for the CDR3: TGTGCCTGGAGCCCGCCAGGGACAGGTAATCAGCCCCAGCATTTT. The chain employs TRBV30 and TRBJ1-5, with 8 bases aligning to TRBD1. V lost 3 bases and J lost 4; bases outside the gene matches: 8. The CDR3 contains 15 residues. CDR1 GTSNPN and CDR2 SVGIG come from the germline V gene (reference sequence).